The 10 T cell receptor beta chains reported below all come from one sample, sequenced in a study of tumor-infiltrating lymphocytes in localized non-small cell lung cancer. The assay was immunoSEQ multiplex PCR, and TCRdb's table has in-frame clones only and misses some. The data contain fewer than 15,000 clones, over 65% of them seen just once; the ten biggest clones take up 7% to 8%. The sequenced sample consisted of lung tumor tissue. The receptors derive from a human donor with non-small cell lung cancer.

This sequence joins TRBV28 and TRBJ1-5; D uncertain. This CDR3 region has 16 residues. Per the germline V gene, CDR1 is MDHEN and CDR2 is SYDVKM. Trimming took 2 bases from V and 5 from J, leaving 16 bases between them. The CDR3 spells CASSLTPRVRDQPQHF. CDR3 bases: TGTGCCAGCAGTTTAACCCCGCGGGTAAGAGATCAGCCCCAGCATTTT.

The chain has TRBV15 and TRBJ2-7; D is uncertain. The V gene's germline CDR1 is LNHNV and CDR2 YYDKDF (reference sequence). The CDR3 spans 14 residues. V was clipped by 5 bases and J by 2 bases, with 13 bases between them. In DNA form, the CDR3 reads TGTGCCACCAGCCGGGCGGTTGGCCCCTACGAGCAGTACTTC. It encodes CATSRAVGPYEQYF.

CDR3 nucleotides: TGCGCCAGCAGGCGAACAGGGGTCACTGAAGCTTTCTTT. Translation: CASRRTGVTEAFF. The chain is built from TRBV5-1 and TRBJ1-1; TRBD1 agrees at 7 bases. V was clipped by 5 bases and J by 4 bases; unmatched bases: 5. The length of the CDR3 is 13 residues. Germline CDR1 is SGHRS and CDR2 is YFSETQ.

The rearrangement links TRBV30 to TRBJ1-5, with D maybe TRBD1 (5 bases). Deletions cut 2 bases from V and 6 bases from J, with 20 bases between. Germline V CDR1 and CDR2: GTSNPN, SVGIG (reference sequence). CDR3 length: 16 amino acids. CDR3 protein: CAWSPIGAEPGQPQHF. Written as DNA, the CDR3 is TGTGCCTGGAGTCCCATAGGGGCTGAACCCGGTCAGCCCCAGCATTTT.

V is TRBV25-1 and J is TRBJ2-2; tentatively, D is TRBD1 (6 bases). Germline V CDR1 and CDR2: MGHDK, SYGVNS. The CDR3 has 14 residues. Trimming took off 7 bases at V and 1 base at J, with 10 bases between the two ends. CDR3 region: CASISQGNTGELFF. The CDR3, as DNA: TGTGCCAGCATCTCACAGGGGAACACCGGGGAGCTGTTTTTT.

The gene calls are TRBV6-1 and TRBJ1-4, with a tentative D call TRBD1 (6 bases). Trimming cost V 4 bases and J 3 bases, with 6 bases left between them. From germline, CDR1 is MNHNS and CDR2 SASEGT. CDR3 length: 13 amino acids. The CDR3: CASSGTANEKLFF. The CDR3 bases are TGTGCCAGCAGTGGGACAGCTAATGAAAAACTGTTTTTT.

V usage is TRBV6-5 and J usage is TRBJ1-6; 11 bases fit TRBD1. Trimming cost V 7 bases and J 9 bases; bases outside gene matches: 8. CDR3 length: 15 residues. Germline CDR1 reads MNHEY; CDR2 reads SVGAGI. CDR3 loop: CASKGGTGGGSPLHF. CDR3 DNA sequence: TGTGCCAGCAAGGGTGGGACAGGGGGTGGTTCACCCCTCCACTTT.

This clone was detected a few times. The gene calls are TRBV18 and TRBJ1-3; D is undetermined. The length of the CDR3 is 13 residues. Trimming took 2 bases from V and 2 from J, leaving 4 bases between them. In germline, CDR1 is KGHSH, CDR2 LQKENI. The CDR3 region has the DNA TGTGCCAGCTCACCAGGGACTGGAAACACCATATATTTT. It translates to CASSPGTGNTIYF.

This clone is termed large. The rearrangement uses TRBV6-5 and TRBJ2-7; 9 nucleotides line up with TRBD1. Germline values: CDR1 MNHEY, CDR2 SVGAGI. This CDR3 comprises 14 residues. The V and J ends lost 5 bases and 1 base, in that order; junction bases with no gene match: 3. The CDR3, as DNA: TGTGCCAGCAGTGCCGGGACAGGGTCCTACGAGCAGTACTTC. Protein product: CASSAGTGSYEQYF.

In this sample, this clone turned up a few times. The J gene is TRBJ1-5, the V gene TRBV6-5, with D tentatively TRBD1 (6 bases). The CDR3 loop spans 16 amino acids. Germline values: CDR1 MNHEY, CDR2 SVGAGI. Trimming cost V 2 bases and J 3 bases, with 14 bases left between them. The CDR3 nucleotides read TGTGCCAGCAGTTACAGCGCCAGGGGAATCAATCAGCCCCAGCATTTT. Translation: CASSYSARGINQPQHF.